This entry lists 11 T cell receptor beta chains sequenced from one sample in a study of blood T cell repertoires in COVID-19. Libraries were prepared by immunoSEQ multiplex PCR; TCRdb keeps only in-frame clonotypes and omits some of them. The sample has 150,000 to 200,000 clones, 75% to 90% seen once. Material: peripheral blood. Every receptor here comes from a woman aged 55-69 years with acute or convalescent COVID-19.

The chain recombines TRBV7-6 with TRBJ2-7; 9 bases match TRBD2. The J segment lost 1 base and the V segment lost 2 bases, leaving 3 bases of the junction unmatched. The CDR3 extends over 15 amino acids. CDR1 is SGHVS and CDR2 is FNYEAQ in the germline V gene. In DNA form, the CDR3 reads TGTGCCAGCAGCTTATCTAGCGGGGTTTCCTACGAGCAGTACGTC. Translating it yields CASSLSSGVSYEQYV.

CDR3 sequence: CSVGTANEKLFF. Here the CDR3 DNA reads TGCAGCGTCGGGACAGCGAATGAAAAACTGTTTTTT. The chain has TRBV29-1 and TRBJ1-4, with 7 bases that match TRBD1. Germline V gene lookup returns CDR1 SQVTM and CDR2 ANQGSEA. Trimming took 6 bases from V and 5 from J; bases not matched to a gene: 3. The CDR3 covers 12 residues. Full variable domain (missing parts from reference TRBV29-1 and TRBJ1-4): SAVISQKPSRDICQRGTSLTIQCQVDSQVTMMFWYRQQPGQSLTLIATANQGSEATYESGFVIDKFPISRPNLTFSTLTVSNMSPEDSSIYLCSVGTANEKLFFGSGTQLSVL.

This rearrangement joins TRBV30 to TRBJ2-6; the D gene is possibly TRBD2 (6 bases). Trimming cost V 5 bases and J 0 bases, with 20 bases left between them. The CDR3 has 18 residues. From germline, CDR1 is GTSNPN and CDR2 SVGIG (reference sequence). CDR3: CAWSKDYLKVSGANVLTF. DNA for the CDR3: TGTGCCTGGTCGAAGGACTACCTTAAAGTCTCTGGGGCCAACGTCCTGACTTTC.

The chain employs TRBV6-5 and TRBJ1-3; D call uncertain. Trimming removed 3 bases at V and 4 bases at J, with 10 bases between. This CDR3 spans 14 amino acids. The germline V gene encodes CDR1 MNHEY and CDR2 SVGAGI. Here the CDR3 reads CASSYAGPGNTIYF. The CDR3 nucleotides read TGTGCCAGCAGTTATGCGGGCCCGGGAAACACCATATATTTT.

The chain couples TRBV5-1 to TRBJ2-7; a weak D match, TRBD1 (5 bases). V lost 0 bases to trimming and J lost 4 bases, with 14 bases between them. The CDR3 runs 15 residues. Looked up from germline, CDR1 is SGHRS and CDR2 is YFSETQ. DNA for the CDR3: TGCGCCAGCAGCTTGGAGGCAGGGAACGTGTACGAGCAGTACTTC. It yields the protein CASSLEAGNVYEQYF.

The V gene is TRBV28, the J gene TRBJ1-5; the match to TRBD1 covers 7 bases. From germline, CDR1 is MDHEN and CDR2 SYDVKM. The CDR3 consists of 15 residues. V shed 5 bases and J 0 bases; nucleotides not matched to a gene: 4. The CDR3 here is CASSSRGFSNQPQHF. DNA of the CDR3: TGTGCCAGCAGTAGCAGGGGGTTTAGCAATCAGCCCCAGCATTTT.

The chain employs TRBV6-1 and TRBJ2-5; possibly TRBD2 for D (5 bases). V shed 0 bases and J shed 8 bases, with 22 bases lying between them. The CDR3 spans 17 residues. The germline gives CDR1 MNHNS, CDR2 SASEGT. The CDR3 here is CASSEATILGPQGTQYF. The CDR3 nucleotides are TGTGCCAGCAGTGAAGCGACGATACTAGGCCCCCAAGGAACCCAGTACTTC.

Ten or more counts support this clone. The J gene is TRBJ1-4, the V gene TRBV3-1 (or the pseudogene TRBV3-2), with D tentatively TRBD1 (5 bases). The CDR3 runs to 16 residues. Between the trimmed V and J ends, which lost 0 bases and 6 bases, there was a span of 14 bases. Germline V gene sequence: CDR1 LGHDT, CDR2 YNNKEL (reference sequence). The CDR3 DNA follows: TGTGCCAGCAGCCAAGATTGGGGGGGAATGGATGAAAAACTGTTTTTT. Translating it yields CASSQDWGGMDEKLFF.

The CDR3 region is CASSRTGGAGELFF. Here the CDR3 DNA reads TGTGCCAGCAGTAGAACAGGGGGAGCCGGGGAGCTGTTTTTT. The gene calls are TRBV25-1 and TRBJ2-2; 8 bases are a match to TRBD1. The germline CDR1 and CDR2 sequences are MGHDK and SYGVNS. The CDR3 spans 14 residues. J gave up 6 bases and V 5 bases, and 5 bases lay outside the gene matches.

The chain has TRBV19 and TRBJ2-7, with a possible D match to TRBD1 (6 bases). Germline V gives CDR1 LNHDA, CDR2 SQIVND (reference sequence). The CDR3 extends over 15 amino acids. Trimming took 4 bases from V and 2 from J, leaving 15 bases between them. The DNA of the CDR3 is TGTGCCAGTAGTACTCCACAGGGTCACCCCTACGAGCAGTACTTC. Amino acids: CASSTPQGHPYEQYF.

The gene calls are TRBV5-8 and TRBJ1-5, with a weak D call TRBD1 (6 bases). From germline, CDR1 is SGHTS and CDR2 YDEGEE. V lost 4 bases and J lost 2, with 16 bases in between. This CDR3 has 16 residues. The CDR3 nucleotides are TGTGCCAGCAGCCCCCGGGGGGGCCCTCGCAATCAGCCCCAGCATTTT. Translation gives CASSPRGGPRNQPQHF.